These 8 T cell receptor beta chains were sequenced from one sample in a study of blood T cell repertoires in COVID-19. Some clones are missing from TCRdb's copy, which holds only in-frame ones; the method was immunoSEQ multiplex PCR. This sample has fewer than 350,000 clones, with approximately 84% found just once. The specimen sequenced was peripheral blood. These receptor sequences come from a woman aged 25 to 39 who had recovered from COVID-19.

J is TRBJ1-1 and V is TRBV4-1; D may be TRBD1 (6 bases). The length of the CDR3 is 18 residues. Germline assignment: CDR1 MGHRA and CDR2 YSYEKL. V shed 1 base and J shed 0 bases, with 18 bases lying between them. The CDR3 spells CASSQGMGHRKMNTEAFF. CDR3 coding DNA: TGCGCCAGCAGCCAAGGAATGGGACACAGGAAAATGAACACTGAAGCTTTCTTT.

The chain uses TRBV5-1 and TRBJ2-1; 9 bases match TRBD1. Per germline, CDR1 SGHRS and CDR2 YFSETQ. The CDR3 has 16 amino acids. V lost 3 bases to trimming and J lost 7 bases; unmatched junction nucleotides: 11. The CDR3 coding sequence is TGCGCCAGCAGCTCTAACATCGGGACAGGGTTAAATGAGCAGTTCTTC. Residues: CASSSNIGTGLNEQFF.

The chain carries TRBV18 and TRBJ1-2; D gene unclear. The germline V and J ends were trimmed by 3 bases and 7 bases, with 9 bases remaining between them. From germline, CDR1 is KGHSH and CDR2 LQKENI. This CDR3 contains 12 residues. The CDR3 reads CASSPPGFGYTF. The CDR3 nucleotides are TGTGCCAGCTCACCGCCCGGTTTTGGCTACACCTTC.

The chain recombines TRBV7-9 with TRBJ2-5, with D possibly matching TRBD2 (5 bases). The germline V gene has CDR1 SEHNR and CDR2 FQNEAQ (reference sequence). This CDR3 comprises 16 residues. Trimming removed 6 bases from V and 1 base from J, with 18 bases in between. This CDR3 is CASSSPGKVPQETQYF. The CDR3 nucleotides are TGTGCCAGCAGTTCACCCGGGAAGGTCCCCCAAGAGACCCAGTACTTC.

On this clone itself: With a much larger clone just one base away, this may be a read error. The V and J genes are TRBV9 and TRBJ1-1; weak D call: TRBD1 (6 bases). Germline assignment: CDR1 SGDLS and CDR2 YYNGEE. Deletions cut 4 bases from V and 1 base from J, with 8 bases between. The CDR3 spans 13 residues. Here the CDR3 reads CASSIQGNTEAFF. Written as DNA, the CDR3 is TGTGCCAGCAGCATACAGGGGAACACTGAAGCTTTCTTT.

The chain employs TRBV4-1 and TRBJ2-3, with 8 nucleotides matching TRBD2. CDR3 length: 17 amino acids. The ends lost 1 base at V and 1 base at J; junction bases unmatched: 7. Germline V lookup: CDR1 MGHRA, CDR2 YSYEKL. The CDR3 region is CASSQGVAGWGTDTQYF. Written as DNA, the CDR3 is TGCGCCAGCAGCCAAGGGGTAGCGGGATGGGGCACAGATACGCAGTATTTT.

The rearrangement uses TRBV5-5 and TRBJ1-5, with D hard to call. V was trimmed by 4 bases and J by 8 bases, leaving 16 bases between them. This CDR3 is 14 amino acids long. From germline, CDR1 is SGHKS and CDR2 YYEKEE (reference sequence). In DNA, the CDR3 is TGTGCCAGCAGCCCAGACATGTGGTTAGAGCCCCAGCATTTT. The encoded protein is CASSPDMWLEPQHF.

The chain recombines TRBV19 with TRBJ1-6; a possible D gene is TRBD1 (5 bases). The CDR3 runs 15 residues. Germline CDR1 is LNHDA and CDR2 is SQIVND (reference sequence). Trimming removed 4 bases from V and 2 bases from J, with 9 bases in between. CDR3 amino acids: CASSTGWTYNSPLHF. The CDR3 DNA is TGTGCCAGTAGTACAGGGTGGACCTATAATTCACCCCTCCACTTT.